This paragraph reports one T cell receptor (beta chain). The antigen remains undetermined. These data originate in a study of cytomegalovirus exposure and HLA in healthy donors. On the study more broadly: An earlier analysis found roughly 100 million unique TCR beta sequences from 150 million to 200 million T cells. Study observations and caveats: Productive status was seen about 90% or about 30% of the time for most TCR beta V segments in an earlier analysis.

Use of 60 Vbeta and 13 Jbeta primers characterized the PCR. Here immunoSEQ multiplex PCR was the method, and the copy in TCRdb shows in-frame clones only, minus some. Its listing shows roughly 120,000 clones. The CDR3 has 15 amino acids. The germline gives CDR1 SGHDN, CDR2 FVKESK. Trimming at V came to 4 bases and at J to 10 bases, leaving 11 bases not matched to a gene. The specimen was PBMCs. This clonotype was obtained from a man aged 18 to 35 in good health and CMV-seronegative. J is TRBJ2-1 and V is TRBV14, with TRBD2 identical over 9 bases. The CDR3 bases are TGTGCCAGCAGCCCTGCGGGTCTAGCGGGAAACGAGCAGTTCTTC. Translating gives CASSPAGLAGNEQFF. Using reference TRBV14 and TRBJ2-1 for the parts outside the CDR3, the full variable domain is EAGVTQFPSHSVIEKGQTVTLRCDPISGHDNLYWYRRVMGKEIKFLLHFVKESKQDESGMPNNRFLAERTGGTYSTLKVQPAELEDSGVYFCASSPAGLAGNEQFFGPGTRLTVL.